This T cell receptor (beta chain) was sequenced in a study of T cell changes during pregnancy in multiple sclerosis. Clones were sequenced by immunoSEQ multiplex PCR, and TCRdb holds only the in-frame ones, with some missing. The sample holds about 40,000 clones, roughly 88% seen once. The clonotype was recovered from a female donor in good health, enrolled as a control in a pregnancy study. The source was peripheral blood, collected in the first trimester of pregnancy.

CDR3 sequence reads: CASRPAQKGNEQFF. As DNA, the CDR3 is TGTGCCAGCAGGCCCGCTCAAAAGGGGAATGAGCAGTTCTTC. J is TRBJ2-1 and V is TRBV28; tentative D call: TRBD1 (5 bases). Trimming shortened V by 6 bases and J by 7 bases, and 16 bases separated the two germline ends. The CDR3 contains 14 residues. The V gene's germline CDR1 is MDHEN and CDR2 SYDVKM. The variable domain in full, with the rest retrieved from reference TRBV28 and TRBJ2-1, is DVKVTQSSRYLVKRTGEKVFLECVQDMDHENMFWYRQDPGLGLRLIYFSYDVKMKEKGDIPEGYSVSREKKERFSLILESASTNQTSMYLCASRPAQKGNEQFFGPGTRLTVL.